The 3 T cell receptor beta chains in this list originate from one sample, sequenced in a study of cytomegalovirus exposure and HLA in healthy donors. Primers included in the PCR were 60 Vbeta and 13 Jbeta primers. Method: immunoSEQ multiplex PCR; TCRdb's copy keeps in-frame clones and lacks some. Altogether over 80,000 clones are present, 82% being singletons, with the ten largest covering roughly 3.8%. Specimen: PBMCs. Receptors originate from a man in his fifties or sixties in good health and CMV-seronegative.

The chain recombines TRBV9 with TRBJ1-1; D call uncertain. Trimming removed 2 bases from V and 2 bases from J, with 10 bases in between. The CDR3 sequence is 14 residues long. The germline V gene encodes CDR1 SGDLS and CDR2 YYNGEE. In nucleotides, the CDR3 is TGTGCCAGCAGCGTGGCGGCCCTAAACACTGAAGCTTTCTTT. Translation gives CASSVAALNTEAFF.

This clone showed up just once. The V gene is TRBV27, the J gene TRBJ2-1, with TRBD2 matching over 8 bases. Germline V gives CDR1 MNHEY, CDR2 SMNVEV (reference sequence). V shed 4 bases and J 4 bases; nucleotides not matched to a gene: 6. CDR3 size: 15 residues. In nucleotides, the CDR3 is TGTGCCAGCAGTTATGGGCTAGCGGGTTACAATGAGCAGTTCTTC. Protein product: CASSYGLAGYNEQFF.

The CDR3 here is CAWSPQRRVAVLGEQFF. CDR3 DNA: TGTGCCTGGAGTCCTCAAAGAAGAGTAGCGGTGTTAGGAGAGCAGTTCTTC. The rearrangement joins TRBV30 to TRBJ2-1, with D maybe TRBD2 (6 bases). Looked up from germline, CDR1 is GTSNPN and CDR2 is SVGIG (reference sequence). The germline V and J ends were trimmed by 2 bases and 10 bases, with 27 bases remaining between them. This CDR3 spans 17 amino acids.